This note documents a single TCR beta chain sequence. The sample originates from a study of identical twins. TCRdb re-analysed the 5' RACE reads in MiXCR, keeping a single row per CDR3 protein. In the table there are some 710,000 distinct CDR3 sequences, roughly 6% of which are singletons. Germline CDR1 reads MNHNS; CDR2 reads SASEGT. The CDR3 has 13 residues. V dropped 5 bases and J dropped 7; count of bases not matched to a gene: 6. The source material was naive T cells sorted from blood. This chain connects TRBV6-1 to TRBJ2-7; 9 bases match TRBD1. This clonotype was sampled from a man younger than 35 in good health. CDR3 in amino acids: CASSITGGGEQYV. The CDR3 DNA follows: TGTGCCAGCAGTATCACAGGGGGCGGAGAGCAGTACGTC.